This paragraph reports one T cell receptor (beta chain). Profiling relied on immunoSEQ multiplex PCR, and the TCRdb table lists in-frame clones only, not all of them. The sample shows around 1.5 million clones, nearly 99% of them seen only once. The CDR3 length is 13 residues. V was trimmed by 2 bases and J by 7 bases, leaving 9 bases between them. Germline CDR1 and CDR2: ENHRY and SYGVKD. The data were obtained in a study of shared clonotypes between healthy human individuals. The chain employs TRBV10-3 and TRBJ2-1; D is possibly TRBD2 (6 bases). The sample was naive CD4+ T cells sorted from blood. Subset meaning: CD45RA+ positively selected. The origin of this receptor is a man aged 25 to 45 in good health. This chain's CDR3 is CAISERGGNEQFF. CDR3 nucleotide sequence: TGTGCCATCAGTGAGAGAGGAGGGAATGAGCAGTTCTTC.